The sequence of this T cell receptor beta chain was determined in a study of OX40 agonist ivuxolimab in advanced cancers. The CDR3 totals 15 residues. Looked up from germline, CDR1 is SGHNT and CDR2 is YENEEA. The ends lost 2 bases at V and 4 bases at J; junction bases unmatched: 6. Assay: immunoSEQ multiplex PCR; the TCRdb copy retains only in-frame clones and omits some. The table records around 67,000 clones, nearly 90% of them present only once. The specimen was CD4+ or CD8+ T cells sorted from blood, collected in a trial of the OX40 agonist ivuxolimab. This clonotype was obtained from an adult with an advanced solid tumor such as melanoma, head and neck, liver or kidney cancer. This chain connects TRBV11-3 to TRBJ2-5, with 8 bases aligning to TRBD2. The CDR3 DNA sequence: TGTGCCAGCAGCTTAAGGGCGGGGGGCTCAGAGACCCAGTACTTC. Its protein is CASSLRAGGSETQYF.